These 7 T cell receptor beta chains were all obtained from the same sample, sequenced in a study of CD8+CD57+ T cells in acquired aplastic anemia. Patients chosen for sequencing had shown CD8+CD57+ cell expansion by flow cytometry. TCR beta VDJ and CDR3 profiling used genomic DNA as template. A single record per CDR3 protein comes from TCRdb applying MiXCR to the reads. The sample yields about 150,000 distinct CDR3 sequences, more than 45% seen once. The specimen sequenced was sorted CD4+, CD8+, or CD8+CD57+ T cells (not recorded which) from PBMCs. Receptors originate from a human donor with aplastic anemia.

This clonotype was counted between two and nine times. V gene TRBV2 combines with J gene TRBJ1-3, with D unresolved. V was cut by 4 bases and J by 4 bases, with 5 bases left in between. Germline lookup yields CDR1 SNHLY and CDR2 FYNNEI. There are 12 residues in the CDR3. The CDR3 loop reads CASSGVGNTIYF. The DNA of the CDR3 is TGTGCCAGCAGTGGAGTGGGAAACACCATATATTTT.

This chain uses TRBV29-1 with TRBJ1-1; the D gene is possibly TRBD1 (5 bases). The V end was cut by 6 bases, the J end by 1 base, with 15 bases between. The germline gives CDR1 SQVTM, CDR2 ANQGSEA. CDR3 size: 14 residues. This CDR3 is CSVAGTRGNTEAFF. In DNA, the CDR3 is TGCAGCGTGGCCGGGACTAGGGGGAACACTGAAGCTTTCTTT.

There are many counts of this clonotype. The rearrangement links TRBV6-1 to TRBJ2-7; D not resolved. Deletions cut 4 bases from V and 4 bases from J, with 8 bases between. In germline, CDR1 is MNHNS, CDR2 SASEGT. The CDR3 contains 12 residues. CDR3 coding DNA: TGTGCCAGCAGTGCCTTCATATACGAGCAGTACTTC. Protein: CASSAFIYEQYF.

The V gene is TRBV20-1, the J gene TRBJ1-2, with a tentative D call TRBD1 (5 bases). The germline V gene has CDR1 DFQATT and CDR2 SNEGSKA (reference sequence). V lost 1 base and J lost 6, with 15 bases in between. The CDR3 consists of 14 residues. Here the CDR3 reads CSARAWAGWDGYTF. The CDR3 region has the DNA TGCAGTGCTAGAGCCTGGGCAGGGTGGGATGGCTACACCTTC.

This clonotype was counted between two and nine times. One junction end disagrees with the germline gene, perhaps due to a read error. This chain joins TRBV12-3 or TRBV12-4 and TRBJ1-2, with TRBD1 identical over 9 bases. The CDR3 length is 13 residues. Here the CDR3 reads CASSRDRDYGYAF. In DNA, the CDR3 is TGTGCCAGCAGCAGGGACAGGGACTATGGCTACGCCTTC.

J is TRBJ1-4 and V is TRBV2, with TRBD1 matching 8 bases. Losses at the gene ends were 6 bases for V and 7 bases for J; bases not matched to a gene: 10. The V gene's germline CDR1 is SNHLY and CDR2 FYNNEI. CDR3 length equals 15 residues. CDR3 DNA sequence: TGTGCCAGCAGGCTACCCGGGACAGGAGGTGAAAAACTGTTTTTT. This encodes CASRLPGTGGEKLFF.

Worth noting for this clonotype: It may be a read error: a sequence one base away is much more abundant. The chain recombines TRBV6-5 with TRBJ1-2, with a possible D match to TRBD1 (6 bases). CDR1 is MNHEY, CDR2 SVGAGI, per germline. The CDR3 has 13 amino acids. The CDR3 region has the DNA TGTGCCAGCAGTTTCGGACAGAAGCAAGGCTACTCCTTC. Translating gives CASSFGQKQGYSF.